Sequencing of this T cell receptor beta chain was carried out in a study of T cell changes during pregnancy in multiple sclerosis. Method: immunoSEQ multiplex PCR; TCRdb's copy keeps in-frame clones and lacks some. Of some 80,000 clones in the sample, approximately 91% were seen once. Here the sequenced sample was peripheral blood, taken in the first trimester of pregnancy. This receptor was obtained from a female donor with multiple sclerosis, enrolled in a pregnancy study.

CDR3: CASSSGLAGGYNEQFF. CDR3 nucleotide sequence: TGCGCCAGCAGCAGTGGACTAGCGGGAGGGTACAATGAGCAGTTCTTC. The rearrangement uses TRBV5-1 and TRBJ2-1; 15 positions agree with TRBD2. Trimming at V came to 4 bases and at J to 4 bases, leaving 3 bases not matched to a gene. This CDR3 region has 16 residues. In germline, CDR1 is SGHRS, CDR2 YFSETQ.